This TCR beta chain is drawn from a study of response to subunit inactivated influenza vaccine. Notes on the study in general: The authors suggested that every seasonal influenza vaccination recruits few new T cells.

MiXCR was run by TCRdb on the RT-PCR reads, yielding one entry per CDR3 protein. The sample lists hundreds of thousands of distinct CDR3 sequences; 16% were seen once. Germline CDR1 and CDR2: SQVTM and ANQGSEA. Trimming stripped 7 bases from V and 6 bases from J, with 17 bases between. CDR3 length: 13 amino acids. In this sample, this clonotype turned up many times. Its target is unknown. The sample consisted of CD4+ T cells sorted from PBMCs, taken approximately 25 months after vaccination. This sequence originates from a man aged 45 to 70 who received an inactivated influenza vaccine. The V gene is TRBV29-1, the J gene TRBJ2-3; D not resolved. The CDR3 reads CSASGALGDTQYF. The CDR3 DNA reads TGCAGCGCCAGTGGCGCCTTGGGGGATACGCAGTATTTT.